This T cell receptor beta chain was sequenced during a study of Graves' ophthalmopathy and Graves' hyperthyroidism (dated by TCRdb to the late 2010s). Some background on the complete study: Peripheral blood was collected at initial diagnosis, prior to any treatment. The study used signatures of the TCR beta repertoire to tell Graves' ophthalmopathy apart from Graves' hyperthyroidism and to predict which patients would progress to ophthalmopathy. In total, approximately 130 blood samples were TCR-sequenced: 40 to 45 ophthalmopathy, under 80 hyperthyroidism and around 17 hyperthyroidism-to-ophthalmopathy patients. To explore V-J signatures distinguishing ophthalmopathy from hyperthyroidism, a discovery set of under 110 patients (fewer than 45 ophthalmopathy, some 57 stable hyperthyroidism) was enrolled. For independent validation, a separate cohort was made up of 18 hyperthyroidism patients plus 17 patients who later progressed from hyperthyroidism to ophthalmopathy. T-cell repertoires of thyroid tissue and blood were compared in over five hyperthyroidism patients. After sampling, hyperthyroidism patients received methimazole starting at 30 mg daily, and ophthalmopathy patients received high-dose intravenous methylprednisolone. The 90 to 100 discovery patients were randomly divided into training and test sets at a 7:3 ratio. Points the paper makes about the study in general: In validation, the model predicted ophthalmopathy progression with about 64% sensitivity and approximately 75% specificity; 12 predicted patients were CT-confirmed with GO in a median of around 6 months. Sample size was not predetermined statistically, and investigators were not blinded to group allocation. Most expanded thyroid clonotypes with a frequency above 0.001 also appeared in blood, which suggests that blood repertoires may reflect the immune response in the thyroid. In cross-validation, the 13-signature model distinguished ophthalmopathy from stable hyperthyroidism with 87.88% sensitivity and approximately 81% specificity, while in the test set the corresponding values were about 80% and 75%.

CDR1 ENHRY and CDR2 SYGVKD were looked up in the germline V gene. The CDR3 measures 14 amino acids from cysteine to phenylalanine. Solely the CDR3 DNA is kept, with 42 bases framed from the first base. V loses 2 bases of germline sequence and J loses 4 bases, and the interval between the two ends is 11 bases. This clonotype has at least ten counts. Which antigen it targets is not known. The sample holds no much larger clone one base away, and base qualities are not on file. For repertoire sequencing, TCR beta CDR3 regions were amplified from RNA transcripts. HTBI primers and the Qiagen OneStep RT-PCR kit were used in a first-round RT-PCR, which was followed by a second-round multiplex PCR, size selection and purification. Sequencing of the libraries was carried out on an Illumina HiSeq2000 in paired-end mode with 100 bp reads. The authors processed their data as follows. SOAPnuke was used to process the reads, removing any read that contained adapters or uncalled bases, had a mean Phred below 15, or lacked an exact match to the constant primer or identifier. COPE v1.2.5 was used to merge high-quality paired reads. Unique nucleotide sequences were defined as clonotypes and aligned to IMGT TRB V, D and J references using MiTCR v1.1. Only V-J combinations with frequency above 0.0001 were analysed, covering about 99% of repertoires. For each V-J combination, a TCR clonal expansion and chaos score was defined as the ratio of F50 clonal expansion to chaos observed in the TCRdist matrix. Welch's t-statistics and random forest were used to reduce the features to approximately 13 V-J combinations, which were then used as input to a naive Bayes classifier. The similarity between thyroid and blood repertoires was quantified using the Morisita-Horn index. TCRdb reprocessing: public reads trimmed at Q25 with fastp, clones called with MiXCR, in-frame beta chains kept. Identical CDR3 proteins give one entry, which carries the most common genes and DNA. TCRdb's processing, not the study's, gives the V and J calls here. In this sample the table shows roughly 230,000 distinct CDR3 sequences, about 22% of which occur a single time. Jointly, the top ten make up roughly 45% of the sample.

Patients with ophthalmopathy had moderately to severely active disease, with a Clinical Activity Score of 3 or more, a NOSPECS grade of 4 or more, and a disease duration of less than 3 months. Patients were excluded if they had other autoimmune diseases, uncontrolled infections, pregnancy or lactation. Diagnosis was based on clinical symptoms, serum thyroxine, TRAb, thyroid ultrasound and orbital computed tomography. Ficoll-Paque density gradient centrifugation was used to isolate PBMCs from about 9 ml of fresh peripheral blood. Trizol reagent was used to extract the total RNA, and its quality was then checked on an Agilent 2100 Bioanalyzer.

This clonotype was sampled from a woman in her forties or fifties with Graves' ophthalmopathy. Donor details come from another sample of the same person, matched by shared clones. The chain couples TRBV10-3 to TRBJ1-2, with the D gene call left open. The sample was peripheral blood. The bases read TGTGCCATCAGTGAGGCGGGGTACGGCTATGGCTACACCTTC. Its product reads: CAISEAGYGYGYTF.